A selection of T cell receptor beta chains follows, all from one sample in a study of blood T cell repertoires in COVID-19. The repertoire was sequenced with immunoSEQ multiplex PCR; TCRdb's copy has only in-frame clones and lacks some. The sample consists of about 190,000 clones, 65% to 85% of them appearing once. Sequencing was done on a sample of peripheral blood. The receptor set was obtained from a woman in her twenties or thirties with acute or convalescent COVID-19. CDR3s include the opening cysteine and the closing phenylalanine or tryptophan. Fields, in order: clone size, V gene, J gene, D gene, CDR3 protein, CDR3 DNA. The D gene is left open where the match is weak. Size is omitted from some rows. Given values are once, few, many or a class for expanded clones.

few	TRBV5-4	TRBJ1-5	NA	CASSFGGKDQPQHF	TGTGCCAGCAGCTTCGGGGGAAAGGATCAGCCCCAGCATTTT
NA	TRBV28	TRBJ1-1	NA	CAVTVLLRWGTGENTEAFF	TGTGCCGTCACGGTCCTCCTGCGGTGGGGCACCGGAGAGAACACTGAAGCTTTCTTT
NA	TRBV7-2	TRBJ2-7	TRBD2	CASSLAGGPYEQYF	TGTGCCAGCAGCCTAGCGGGAGGGCCGTACGAGCAGTACTTC
NA	TRBV10-1	TRBJ2-3	NA	CASSESLAGSTDTQYF	TGCGCCAGCAGTGAGTCTCTGGCGGGGTCGACAGATACGCAGTATTTT
NA	TRBV5-4	TRBJ2-7	TRBD1	CASSFPGQGTDEQYF	TGTGCCAGCAGCTTCCCGGGACAGGGAACTGACGAGCAGTACTTC
NA	TRBV18	TRBJ2-6	NA	CASSPSGRSGSSGANVLTF	TGTGCCAGCTCACCTTCCGGCCGGTCCGGGTCATCTGGGGCCAACGTCCTGACTTTC
once	TRBV10-3	TRBJ2-5	TRBD2	CAISPGTSGETQYF	TGTGCCATCAGCCCCGGGACTAGCGGAGAGACCCAGTACTTC
once	TRBV5-1	TRBJ2-1	TRBD2	CASLGTSDHEQFF	TGCGCCAGCCTAGGGACTAGCGATCATGAGCAGTTCTTC
few	TRBV19	TRBJ1-1	NA	CASSMRARVTLNTEAFF	TGTGCCAGTAGTATGCGCGCCAGGGTGACCCTGAACACTGAAGCTTTCTTT
NA	TRBV28	TRBJ2-1	TRBD2	CASSSHEAGSSYNEQFF	TGTGCCAGCAGTTCCCATGAAGCGGGAAGCTCCTACAATGAGCAGTTCTTC
NA	TRBV4-2	TRBJ1-1	NA	CASSQDVRGGAEAFF	TGTGCCAGCAGCCAAGACGTGAGGGGAGGCGCTGAAGCTTTCTTT
NA	TRBV4-1	TRBJ2-5	NA	CASSQTGAASQETQYF	TGCGCCAGCAGCCAAACAGGCGCGGCTTCCCAAGAGACCCAGTACTTC
NA	TRBV19	TRBJ1-4	NA	CASSIFSGQHEKLFF	TGTGCCAGTAGTATCTTTTCAGGACAGCACGAAAAACTGTTTTTT
few	TRBV30	TRBJ2-2	TRBD2	CAWSMGLAGPGELFF	TGTGCCTGGAGTATGGGACTAGCGGGACCAGGGGAGCTGTTTTTT
NA	TRBV11-2	TRBJ1-3	TRBD1	CASSLGDRGNTIYF	TGTGCCAGCAGCTTAGGGGACAGGGGAAACACCATATATTTT
NA	TRBV12-3/TRBV12-4	TRBJ1-5	NA	CASSPQADQPQHF	TGTGCCAGCAGCCCCCAGGCCGATCAGCCCCAGCATTTT
few	TRBV5-1	TRBJ2-3	NA	CASSLSDGGFTDTQYF	TGCGCCAGCAGCTTGTCGGACGGAGGCTTCACAGATACGCAGTATTTT
NA	TRBV19	TRBJ2-7	TRBD1	CASSIRGPGYEQYF	TGTGCCAGTAGTATAAGGGGGCCGGGGTACGAGCAGTACTTC
NA	TRBV3-1/TRBV3-2	TRBJ2-1	NA	CASSPFFPSPARPNEQFF	TGTGCCAGCAGCCCCTTCTTCCCCAGCCCAGCGAGACCGAATGAGCAGTTCTTC
NA	TRBV25-1	TRBJ1-6	NA	CASSEVRGLYNSPLHF	TGTGCCAGCAGTGAAGTCCGAGGGCTTTATAATTCACCCCTCCACTTT
NA	TRBV4-2	TRBJ2-7	NA	CASSRTGYDDEQYF	TGTGCCAGCAGCCGTACAGGTTACGATGACGAGCAGTACTTC
once	TRBV27	TRBJ2-7	TRBD1	CASSVEGAVYEQYF	TGTGCCAGCAGTGTCGAGGGGGCTGTGTACGAGCAGTACTTC
NA	TRBV7-9	TRBJ2-7	TRBD2	CASSGTSGTKTPSEQYF	TGTGCCAGCAGTGGGACTAGCGGAACCAAGACACCCTCCGAGCAGTACTTC
NA	TRBV5-6	TRBJ2-5	NA	CASSLTGVDGGQETQYF	TGTGCCAGCAGCTTGACTGGGGTGGACGGGGGCCAAGAGACCCAGTACTTC
NA	TRBV7-2	TRBJ2-5	NA	CASSSYGTRETQYF	TGTGCCAGCAGCTCTTACGGGACTCGGGAGACCCAGTACTTC
NA	TRBV4-3	TRBJ1-6	NA	CASSQDRTADSPLHF	TGCGCCAGCAGCCAAGATAGGACAGCCGATTCACCCCTCCACTTT
NA	TRBV12-3/TRBV12-4	TRBJ2-7	NA	CASRVAASYEQYF	TGTGCCAGCAGGGTTGCGGCCTCCTACGAGCAGTACTTC
NA	TRBV18	TRBJ2-7	TRBD2	CASSQKRELEQYF	TGTGCCAGCTCCCAGAAGCGGGAGCTCGAGCAGTACTTC
few	TRBV10-3	TRBJ1-2	TRBD1	CAISESPLPTGYGYTF	TGTGCCATCAGTGAGTCCCCGTTACCGACAGGGTATGGCTACACCTTC
NA	TRBV11-2	TRBJ2-7	NA	CASSLDPIDVPYEQYF	TGTGCCAGCAGCTTAGATCCCATAGATGTCCCCTACGAGCAGTACTTC
NA	TRBV30	TRBJ2-7	NA	CAWSFGGTYEQYF	TGTGCCTGGAGTTTCGGCGGGACCTACGAGCAGTACTTC
NA	TRBV30	TRBJ2-7	NA	CAWRQSSYEQYF	TGTGCCTGGAGACAGTCCTCCTACGAGCAGTACTTC
NA	TRBV3-1/TRBV3-2	TRBJ2-2	TRBD2	CASSPCSGEVNTGELFF	TGTGCCAGCAGCCCATGTAGCGGGGAAGTTAACACCGGGGAGCTGTTTTTT
NA	TRBV28	TRBJ2-7	TRBD1	CASSYLGGENYEQYF	TGTGCCAGCAGTTATCTAGGGGGCGAGAACTACGAGCAGTACTTC
NA	TRBV5-4	TRBJ2-7	NA	CASSLGPGGQANEQYF	TGTGCCAGCAGCTTGGGCCCGGGCGGGCAAGCCAACGAGCAGTACTTC
few	TRBV4-2	TRBJ1-2	TRBD1	CASSWSGGLLNGYTF	TGTGCCAGCAGCTGGTCAGGGGGCCTTTTGAATGGCTACACCTTC